A few counts support the clone carrying this TCR beta chain. Its antigen is currently unknown. V gave up 4 bases and J gave up 7 bases; unmatched junction bases: 9. CDR1 and CDR2 (germline): SGDLS, YYNGEE. The CDR3 is made up of 14 amino acids. This specimen comes from a study of T-cell memory formation after mild COVID-19. Study-wide context: TCR clusters were largely donor specific.

Each CDR3 protein gets one entry after TCRdb re-called the 5' RACE reads with MiXCR. The table has about 130,000 distinct CDR3 sequences, approximately 15% seen once; the top ten hold approximately 4.7%. Notes on the study in general: CD4+ contracting clones were found mainly in CM and EM, and CD8+ ones in EMRA. Day 15 to 85 contracting clones showed balanced CD4/CD8; later expanders leaned CD4+.

This chain connects TRBV9 to TRBJ2-7; 9 bases are a match to TRBD1. The receptor's source is a man between 18 and 35 years old who had mild COVID-19 (a few samples of this study predate the infection). Cell type and time point are not known. Material: PBMCs or a T cell subset sorted from them (not recorded which). CDR3 in amino acids: CASSQGQGIWEQYF. CDR3 DNA: TGTGCCAGCAGCCAGGGACAGGGCATTTGGGAGCAGTACTTC.